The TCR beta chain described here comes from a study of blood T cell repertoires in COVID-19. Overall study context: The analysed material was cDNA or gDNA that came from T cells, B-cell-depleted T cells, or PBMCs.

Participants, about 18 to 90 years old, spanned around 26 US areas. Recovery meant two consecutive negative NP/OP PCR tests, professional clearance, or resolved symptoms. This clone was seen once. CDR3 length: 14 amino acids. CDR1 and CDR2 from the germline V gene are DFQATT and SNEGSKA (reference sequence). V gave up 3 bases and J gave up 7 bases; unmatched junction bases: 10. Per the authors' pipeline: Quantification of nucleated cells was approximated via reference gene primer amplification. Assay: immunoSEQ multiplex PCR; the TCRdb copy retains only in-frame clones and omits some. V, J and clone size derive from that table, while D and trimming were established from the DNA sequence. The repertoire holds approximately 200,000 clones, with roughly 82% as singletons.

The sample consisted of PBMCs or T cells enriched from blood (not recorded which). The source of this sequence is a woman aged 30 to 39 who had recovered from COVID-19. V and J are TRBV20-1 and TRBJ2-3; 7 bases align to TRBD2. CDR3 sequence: CSASWGERGNTQYF. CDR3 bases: TGCAGTGCTAGTTGGGGGGAGCGGGGAAATACGCAGTATTTT.